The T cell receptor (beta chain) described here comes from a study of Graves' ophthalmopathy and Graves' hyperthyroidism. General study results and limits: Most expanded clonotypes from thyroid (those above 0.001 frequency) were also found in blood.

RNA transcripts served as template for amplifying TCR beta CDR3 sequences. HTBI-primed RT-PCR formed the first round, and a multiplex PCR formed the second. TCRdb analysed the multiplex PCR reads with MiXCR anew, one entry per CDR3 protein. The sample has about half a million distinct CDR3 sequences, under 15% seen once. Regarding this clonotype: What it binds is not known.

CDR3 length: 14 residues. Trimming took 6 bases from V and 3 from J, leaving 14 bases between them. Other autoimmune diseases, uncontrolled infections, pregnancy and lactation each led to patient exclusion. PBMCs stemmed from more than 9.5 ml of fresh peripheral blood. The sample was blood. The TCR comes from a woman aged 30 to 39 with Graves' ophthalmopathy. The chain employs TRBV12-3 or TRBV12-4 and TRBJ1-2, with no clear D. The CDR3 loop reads CASRLRGIDYGYTF. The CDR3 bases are TGTGCCAGCAGACTACGGGGTATTGACTATGGCTACACCTTC.